The entry below describes one T cell receptor (beta chain). This sample is drawn from a study of blood T cell repertoires in COVID-19. About the research overall: Donors in the United States, Italy and Spain gave samples during acute or convalescent COVID-19. The analysed material was cDNA or gDNA that came from T cells, B-cell-depleted T cells, or PBMCs.

Clones were read by immunoSEQ multiplex PCR, and TCRdb kept only the in-frame ones, dropping some. Of about 47,000 clones in the sample, over 75% were seen once. V gave up 6 bases and J gave up 0 bases; unmatched junction bases: 5. The length of the CDR3 is 14 residues. The V gene's germline CDR1 is MDHEN and CDR2 SYDVKM. Specimen: peripheral blood. The V and J genes are TRBV28 and TRBJ2-7, with TRBD2 identical over 7 bases. This TCR was recovered from a man aged 65 to 85 with active COVID-19. The CDR3 reads CASRLSGYSYEQYF. CDR3 DNA: TGTGCCAGCAGACTTAGCGGGTACTCCTACGAGCAGTACTTC.